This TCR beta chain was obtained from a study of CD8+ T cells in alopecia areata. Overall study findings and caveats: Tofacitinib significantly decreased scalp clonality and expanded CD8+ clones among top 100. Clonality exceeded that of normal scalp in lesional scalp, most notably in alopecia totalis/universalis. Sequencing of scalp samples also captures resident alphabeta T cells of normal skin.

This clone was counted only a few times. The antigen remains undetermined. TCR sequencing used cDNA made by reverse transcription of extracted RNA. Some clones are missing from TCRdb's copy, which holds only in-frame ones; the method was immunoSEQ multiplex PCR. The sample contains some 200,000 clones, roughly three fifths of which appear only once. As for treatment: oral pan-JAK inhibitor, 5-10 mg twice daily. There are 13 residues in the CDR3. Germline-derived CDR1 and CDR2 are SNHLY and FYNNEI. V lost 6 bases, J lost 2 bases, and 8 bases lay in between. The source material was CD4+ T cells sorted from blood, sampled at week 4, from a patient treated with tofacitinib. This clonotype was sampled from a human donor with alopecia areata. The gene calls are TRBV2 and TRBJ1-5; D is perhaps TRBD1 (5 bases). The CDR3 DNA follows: TGTGCCAGCAGCGTAGGGGGCAATCAGCCCCAGCATTTT. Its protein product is CASSVGGNQPQHF.